Below, 12 T cell receptor beta chains from the same sample are listed, as sequenced in a study of CD8 T cells in ankylosing spondylitis. Study-level results: Blood of patients with ankylosing spondylitis appeared to be characterized by a TCR beta motif of eight highly homologous variants.

These receptors' antigens are unknown. TCRdb independently ran MiXCR on the 5' RACE reads; one entry per CDR3 protein. Of approximately 550,000 distinct CDR3 sequences in the sample, 12% are singletons; the top ten hold under 7.5%. The specimen sequenced was blood, either unsorted or a sorted T cell fraction (not recorded which). The receptors here all came from a male donor with ankylosing spondylitis.

A remark on this clonotype: The germline gene is not matched at one end of the junction; a read error may be the cause. The chain combines TRBV5-1 with TRBJ2-2, with D possibly being TRBD1 or TRBD2 (6 bases each). Looked up from germline, CDR1 is SGHRS and CDR2 is YFSETQ. The CDR3 runs 15 residues. The CDR3 loop is CASSFGGANTGELLF. CDR3 nucleotides: TGCGCCAGCAGCTTCGGGGGCGCAAACACCGGGGAGCTGCTTTTT. Full variable domain (missing parts from reference TRBV5-1 and TRBJ2-2): KAGVTQTPRYLIKTRGQQVTLSCSPISGHRSVSWYQQTPGQGLQFLFEYFSETQRNKGNFPGRFSGRQFSNSRSEMNVSTLELGDSALYLCASSFGGANTGELLFGEGSRLTVL.

The rearrangement links TRBV7-2 to TRBJ2-1; D is possibly TRBD2 (5 bases). This CDR3 is built from 15 residues. CDR1 and CDR2 (germline): SGHTA, FQGNSA. Trimming took 5 bases from V and 4 from J, leaving 15 bases between them. This CDR3 is CASSPPGYPYNEQFF. CDR3 DNA sequence: TGTGCCAGCAGCCCCCCGGGGTACCCGTACAATGAGCAGTTCTTC.

This clonotype has a handful of counts. The chain is built from TRBV6-1 and TRBJ2-7; TRBD1 matches 8 bases. The CDR3 loop spans 13 amino acids. With 5 bases clipped from V and 4 bases from J, the junction kept 4 bases outside the gene matches. The germline V gene has CDR1 MNHNS and CDR2 SASEGT. The CDR3 here is CASSKDRAYEQYV. DNA of the CDR3: TGTGCCAGCAGTAAGGACAGGGCTTACGAGCAGTACGTC.

This clonotype was seen at least ten times. V is TRBV12-3 or TRBV12-4 and J is TRBJ2-1, with D perhaps matching TRBD1 or TRBD2 (5 bases each). The CDR3 is made up of 16 amino acids. V was trimmed by 4 bases and J by 4 bases, leaving 17 bases between them. The CDR3 region is CASSSAGTRPYNEQFF. CDR3 nucleotide sequence: TGTGCCAGCAGTTCCGCCGGGACCCGGCCTTACAATGAGCAGTTCTTC.

In its sample, this clonotype was seen a few times. The rearrangement joins TRBV29-1 to TRBJ2-7; a weak D match, TRBD1 (6 bases). Trimming removed 6 bases at V and 3 bases at J, with 12 bases between. Per the germline V gene, CDR1 is SQVTM and CDR2 is ANQGSEA. The CDR3 spans 12 residues. The CDR3 DNA reads as TGCAGCGTCTTGGGACAAGGCTACGAGCAGTACTTC. Translated: CSVLGQGYEQYF.

This clonotype was seen a handful of times. The chain uses TRBV24-1 and TRBJ2-1, with 9 bases matching TRBD2. Germline loops: CDR1 KGHDR, CDR2 SFDVKD. The CDR3 runs to 15 residues. The V segment lost 0 bases and the J segment 6 bases; nucleotides outside the gene matches: 2. The CDR3 is CATSDLELAGNEQFF. The CDR3, as DNA: TGTGCCACCAGTGATTTGGAACTAGCGGGCAATGAGCAGTTCTTC.

This clonotype turned up a few times. The J gene is TRBJ1-4, the V gene TRBV6-1, with a tentative D call TRBD1 (5 bases). The germline gives CDR1 MNHNS, CDR2 SASEGT. V was cut by 5 bases and J by 2 bases, with 12 bases left in between. The CDR3 covers 15 residues. CDR3: CASSPGPATNEKLFF. The CDR3 bases are TGTGCCAGCAGTCCGGGGCCAGCCACTAATGAAAAACTGTTTTTT.

This clonotype was recorded at least ten times. V usage is TRBV20-1 and J usage is TRBJ1-1; a weak D match, TRBD1 (5 bases). V was trimmed by 3 bases and J by 1 base, leaving 9 bases between them. Germline V gene data show CDR1 as DFQATT and CDR2 as SNEGSKA (reference sequence). The length of the CDR3 is 13 residues. The CDR3 region is CSARGLRNTEAFF. DNA for the CDR3: TGCAGTGCTAGGGGACTGAGGAACACTGAAGCTTTCTTT.

The V call is TRBV7-8, the J call TRBJ2-7; 7 bases align to TRBD1. The CDR3 extends over 17 amino acids. J gave up 0 bases and V 1 base, and 9 bases lay outside the gene matches. Germline CDR1 is SGHVS and CDR2 is FQNEAQ. The CDR3 bases are TGTGCCAGCAGCTTAGTTAGACAGGGCCCGAGCTCCTACGAGCAGTACGTC. This translates into CASSLVRQGPSSYEQYV.

This clonotype occurred a few times. The rearrangement uses TRBV10-3 and TRBJ2-7, with TRBD1 matching over 12 bases. Per the germline V gene, CDR1 is ENHRY and CDR2 is SYGVKD. The CDR3 covers 15 residues. V was pared by 6 bases and J by 4 bases, with 7 bases of the junction left unmatched. Here the CDR3 DNA reads TGTGCCATCAGATCGCCGGGACAGGGGGCTTACGAGCAGTACTTC. Its translation is CAIRSPGQGAYEQYF.

Ten or more counts support this clonotype. The chain links TRBV24-1 to TRBJ2-1, with D possibly TRBD2 on 5 matching bases. The germline V gene has CDR1 KGHDR and CDR2 SFDVKD. Between the trimmed V and J ends, which lost 6 bases and 2 bases, there was a span of 16 bases. CDR3 length: 16 residues. The CDR3 DNA sequence: TGTGCCACCAGTCAAAGGGAGCGGATTGCCTACAATGAGCAGTTCTTC. It codes for CATSQRERIAYNEQFF.

CDR3 DNA: TGCGCCAGCAGCTTGGAGCGCAGGGGATCGAATACGCAGTATTTT. Its translation: CASSLERRGSNTQYF. The chain couples TRBV5-1 to TRBJ2-3; possibly TRBD1 for D (6 bases). The V gene lost 0 bases and the J gene lost 7 bases, with 15 bases spanning the gap. CDR3 size: 15 residues. The V gene's germline CDR1 is SGHRS and CDR2 YFSETQ.